Listed below are T cell receptor beta chains from one sample, sequenced in a study of cytomegalovirus exposure and HLA in healthy donors. TCRdb's table, derived via immunoSEQ multiplex PCR, lists solely in-frame clones and lacks some. Its table records about 200,000 clones. The material sequenced was PBMCs. The receptors shown here come from a girl aged 2-10 years in good health and CMV-seropositive. The CDR3 runs from the conserved cysteine through the conserved F or W. A D gene is named only where the DNA matches it firmly.

v_gene	d_gene	j_gene	CDR3nt	CDR3aa
TRBV29-1	TRBD1	TRBJ2-6	TGCAGCGCAGACTTACAGGGGCCTTCCCCCTCTGGGGCCAACGTCCTGACTTTC	CSADLQGPSPSGANVLTF
TRBV6-5	.	TRBJ1-5	TGTGCCAGCAGTCTTCGGGACAATCAGCCCCAGCATTTT	CASSLRDNQPQHF
TRBV27	.	TRBJ2-7	TGTGCCAGCAGCCCCACCATTGGAGACTACGAGCAGTACTTC	CASSPTIGDYEQYF
TRBV28	.	TRBJ1-2	TGTGCCAGCAGTCCCCTCTCGGGGGTTACTTTGGAGAACTATGGCTACACCTTC	CASSPLSGVTLENYGYTF
TRBV10-1	TRBD1	TRBJ1-5	TGCGCCAGCAGTGAATCAGGGGGGCTTGGTCAGCCCCAGCATTTT	CASSESGGLGQPQHF
TRBV5-6	TRBD2	TRBJ2-4	TGTGCCAGCAGCTTGGGAGCTAGCGGGATGGAGGACATTCAGTACTTC	CASSLGASGMEDIQYF
TRBV7-3	TRBD2	TRBJ2-7	TGTGCCAGCAGCTTAACGGGACTAGAAGGCTACGAGCAGTACTTC	CASSLTGLEGYEQYF
TRBV30	TRBD2	TRBJ2-2	TGTGCCGGGACTAGCGGGAACACCGGGGAGCTGTTTTTT	CAGTSGNTGELFF
TRBV6-4	TRBD2	TRBJ2-1	TGTGCCAGCAGTGTGCTAGCGGGAGCCCTTTACAATGAGCAGTTCTTC	CASSVLAGALYNEQFF
TRBV10-1	.	TRBJ2-5	TGCGCCAGCAGTGAGGGGGCCCAAGAGACCCAGTACTTC	CASSEGAQETQYF
TRBV2	TRBD1	TRBJ2-7	TGTGCCAGCAGTGGTTACAGGGGGTACGAGCAGTACTTC	CASSGYRGYEQYF
TRBV28	.	TRBJ2-5	TGTGCCAGCAGTTTAGACGGACAGTTCGCCCAGTACTTC	CASSLDGQFAQYF
TRBV28	.	TRBJ1-5	TGTGCCAGCAGACAGGGTACTCAGCCCCAGCATTTT	CASRQGTQPQHF
TRBV11-2	.	TRBJ2-7	TGTGCCAGCAGCCCGCTAACAGGGAGTGGGCTCGAGCAGTACTTC	CASSPLTGSGLEQYF
TRBV13	.	TRBJ1-6	TGTGCCAGCAGCTTAGGCAGGGGAGGGAGGTCACCCCTCCACTTT	CASSLGRGGRSPLHF
TRBV5-6	.	TRBJ2-1	TGTGCCAGCAGCTTTAACAATGAGCAGTTCTTC	CASSFNNEQFF
TRBV19	.	TRBJ1-5	TGTGCCAGTAGTATAGACGGCAATCAGCCCCAGCATTTT	CASSIDGNQPQHF
TRBV4-1	.	TRBJ1-1	TGCGCCAGCAGCCCCTCAGGGCGGGGACGCCCTGAAGCTTTCTTT	CASSPSGRGRPEAFF
TRBV2	.	TRBJ2-7	TGTGCCAGCAGTGGAGTTGACGGGATAGAAGAGCAGTACTTC	CASSGVDGIEEQYF
TRBV7-2	TRBD1	TRBJ2-5	TGTGCCAGCAGCTTAGCCTCGGGACAGCGACGAGAGACCCAGTACTTC	CASSLASGQRRETQYF
TRBV5-4	TRBD1	TRBJ2-5	TGTGCCAGCAGCTTGGTAACAGGGGGCCAAGAGACCCAGTACTTC	CASSLVTGGQETQYF
TRBV7-9	TRBD1	TRBJ1-4	TGTGCCAGCAGCCGGGACAGGGATGATGAAAAACTGTTTTTT	CASSRDRDDEKLFF
TRBV28	TRBD1	TRBJ1-2	TGTGCCACGACAGGGGTCATGGGCTACACCTTC	CATTGVMGYTF